This T cell receptor beta chain was sequenced during a study of blood T cell repertoires in COVID-19. Study details: Sites in the United States, Italy and Spain provided acute and convalescent COVID-19 samples.

The CDR3 consists of 15 residues. Trimming stripped 0 bases from V and 3 bases from J, with 12 bases between. From germline, CDR1 is LGHDT and CDR2 YNNKEL (reference sequence). Per the original methods: The authors estimated nucleated cell counts from reference gene primer amplification. Sequenced by immunoSEQ multiplex PCR; TCRdb stores in-frame clones only, minus some. V, J and clone size were drawn from that table, and D and trimming were deduced from the DNA. The sample gives 25,000 to 35,000 clones, roughly 87% of which show up once; under 6.5% is in the top ten. The chain is built from TRBV3-1 (or the pseudogene TRBV3-2) and TRBJ2-7; the D gene is possibly TRBD1 (6 bases). Material: peripheral blood. This receptor was obtained from a man aged 60 to 75 with active COVID-19. CDR3 sequence (DNA): TGTGCCAGCAGCCAAGATCTCACAGGGTACTACGAGCAGTACTTC. Translated: CASSQDLTGYYEQYF.